The rows below give T cell receptor beta chains drawn from one sample of a study of T cell repertoires in cytomegalovirus infection. TCRdb reprocessed the reads with MiXCR, giving one entry per CDR3 protein. This sample has 450,000 to 550,000 distinct CDR3 sequences, with 16% found just once. The material sequenced was CD8+ T cells from PBMCs. These receptors were obtained from a human donor in good health (CMV status not recorded). Some clones in this sample may be carry-over from other donors' samples. Both conserved end residues are part of each CDR3. The D gene is left open where the match is weak. Clone size is shown for a subset of rows, as once, few, many or a class of expanded clone.

v_gene: TRBV7-2
abundance: few
d_gene: TRBD1
j_gene: TRBJ2-7
CDR3aa: CASSLLGTATTYEQYF
CDR3nt: TGTGCCAGCAGCTTGCTAGGGACAGCTACCACCTACGAGCAGTACTTC

v_gene: TRBV7-2
abundance: many
d_gene: TRBD2
j_gene: TRBJ2-3
CDR3aa: CARDAGTSGGVLTDTQYF
CDR3nt: TGTGCCCGCGACGCCGGGACTAGCGGGGGGGTCCTAACAGATACGCAGTATTTT

v_gene: TRBV29-1
abundance: .
d_gene: .
j_gene: TRBJ1-4
CDR3aa: CSVGGVNEKLFF
CDR3nt: TGCAGCGTTGGGGGTGTTAATGAAAAACTGTTTTTT

v_gene: TRBV4-2
abundance: .
d_gene: TRBD2
j_gene: TRBJ2-7
CDR3aa: CASNERGHSYEQYF
CDR3nt: TGTGCCAGCAACGAGCGGGGGCACTCCTACGAGCAGTACTTC

v_gene: TRBV7-9
abundance: many
d_gene: TRBD2
j_gene: TRBJ2-1
CDR3aa: CASTGLAGGNEQFF
CDR3nt: TGTGCCAGCACCGGACTAGCCGGGGGGAATGAGCAGTTCTTC

v_gene: TRBV4-1
abundance: many
d_gene: .
j_gene: TRBJ2-5
CDR3aa: CASSQETVVPGGQYF
CDR3nt: TGCGCCAGCAGCCAAGAAACCGTAGTGCCTGGGGGCCAGTACTTC

v_gene: TRBV6-1
abundance: many
d_gene: TRBD1
j_gene: TRBJ2-5
CDR3aa: CASSDPGQKQETQYF
CDR3nt: TGTGCCAGCAGTGACCCGGGACAGAAACAAGAGACCCAGTACTTC

v_gene: TRBV7-9
abundance: .
d_gene: .
j_gene: TRBJ2-7
CDR3aa: CASSSGNRHYEQYF
CDR3nt: TGTGCCAGCAGCTCGGGGAACCGCCACTACGAGCAGTACTTC

v_gene: TRBV12-3/TRBV12-4
abundance: many
d_gene: TRBD1
j_gene: TRBJ1-1
CDR3aa: CASDREYNTEAFF
CDR3nt: TGTGCCAGCGACAGGGAATATAACACTGAAGCTTTCTTT

v_gene: TRBV13
abundance: few
d_gene: TRBD1
j_gene: TRBJ1-1
CDR3aa: CASSEGQGAGEAFF
CDR3nt: TGTGCCAGCAGCGAGGGACAGGGGGCGGGTGAAGCTTTCTTT

v_gene: TRBV7-6
abundance: many
d_gene: .
j_gene: TRBJ2-1
CDR3aa: CASSLALGGDEQFF
CDR3nt: TGTGCCAGCAGCTTAGCGTTGGGGGGCGATGAGCAGTTCTTC

v_gene: TRBV12-3/TRBV12-4
abundance: many
d_gene: .
j_gene: TRBJ2-3
CDR3aa: CASSLEKGYESDTQYF
CDR3nt: TGTGCCAGCAGTTTAGAAAAGGGGTATGAGTCAGATACGCAGTATTTT

v_gene: TRBV18
abundance: once
d_gene: TRBD2
j_gene: TRBJ2-4
CDR3aa: CASSPRASGAKNIQYF
CDR3nt: TGTGCCAGCTCACCAAGGGCTAGCGGTGCCAAAAACATTCAGTACTTC

v_gene: TRBV20-1
abundance: .
d_gene: TRBD2
j_gene: TRBJ2-7
CDR3aa: CSARGGLAGGPIEQYF
CDR3nt: TGCAGTGCTAGGGGGGGACTAGCGGGAGGGCCAATCGAGCAGTACTTC

v_gene: TRBV27
abundance: .
d_gene: .
j_gene: TRBJ2-5
CDR3aa: CASSSVLEETQYF
CDR3nt: TGTGCCAGCAGTTCGGTGTTGGAGGAGACCCAGTACTTC

v_gene: TRBV24-1
abundance: .
d_gene: .
j_gene: TRBJ2-3
CDR3aa: CATRPTGPSTDTQYF
CDR3nt: TGTGCCACCAGACCGACTGGGCCTAGCACAGATACGCAGTATTTT

v_gene: TRBV28
abundance: few
d_gene: .
j_gene: TRBJ2-7
CDR3aa: CAVHGTSPYEQYF
CDR3nt: TGTGCCGTTCACGGGACCAGCCCCTACGAGCAGTACTTC